This TCR beta chain stems from a study of blood T cell repertoires in COVID-19. Study in general: The study drew acute and convalescent COVID-19 samples from the United States, Italy and Spain.

Per germline, CDR1 LGHNA and CDR2 YNFKEQ. The CDR3 contains 18 residues. Trimming removed 4 bases from V and 3 bases from J; junction bases left unmatched: 9. The method was immunoSEQ multiplex PCR; TCRdb's version includes in-frame clones alone and lacks a portion of them. The table lists roughly 200,000 clones, about three quarters of them singletons. The chain is built from TRBV4-2 and TRBJ2-3; 14 positions agree with TRBD2. The clonotype was recovered from a woman in her forties or fifties with active or convalescent COVID-19. The sequencing sample was made of peripheral blood. The CDR3 reads CASSPGTSGSGRTDTQYF. The CDR3 bases are TGTGCCAGCAGCCCCGGGACTAGCGGGAGCGGCAGGACAGATACGCAGTATTTT.